This T cell receptor (beta chain) was profiled in a study of blood T cell repertoires in COVID-19. Turning to the study itself: Acute-phase and convalescent COVID-19 samples originated in the United States, Italy and Spain. T cells, B-cell-depleted T cells, or PBMCs supplied cDNA or gDNA.

There are 16 residues in the CDR3. Germline CDR1 is SGHTA and CDR2 is FQGTGA. V lost 5 bases and J lost 4, with 20 bases in between. As originally analysed: Nucleated cell counts were estimated from reference gene primer amplification. TCRdb's table, derived via immunoSEQ multiplex PCR, lists solely in-frame clones and lacks some. The V and J calls and clone size were taken over from that table, and D and trimming were inferred from the DNA. The sample has roughly 410,000 clones; about 91% are singletons. Those enrolled in Seattle joined during active infection and were followed longitudinally afterward.

The source material was peripheral blood. The clonotype was recovered from a woman in her 40s with COVID-19, enrolled during active disease. The chain uses TRBV7-3 and TRBJ2-5; a possible D gene is TRBD2 (5 bases). DNA for the CDR3: TGTGCCAGCAGCCCGACGGGAACGATAGGCGGAGAGACCCAGTACTTC. Protein product: CASSPTGTIGGETQYF.